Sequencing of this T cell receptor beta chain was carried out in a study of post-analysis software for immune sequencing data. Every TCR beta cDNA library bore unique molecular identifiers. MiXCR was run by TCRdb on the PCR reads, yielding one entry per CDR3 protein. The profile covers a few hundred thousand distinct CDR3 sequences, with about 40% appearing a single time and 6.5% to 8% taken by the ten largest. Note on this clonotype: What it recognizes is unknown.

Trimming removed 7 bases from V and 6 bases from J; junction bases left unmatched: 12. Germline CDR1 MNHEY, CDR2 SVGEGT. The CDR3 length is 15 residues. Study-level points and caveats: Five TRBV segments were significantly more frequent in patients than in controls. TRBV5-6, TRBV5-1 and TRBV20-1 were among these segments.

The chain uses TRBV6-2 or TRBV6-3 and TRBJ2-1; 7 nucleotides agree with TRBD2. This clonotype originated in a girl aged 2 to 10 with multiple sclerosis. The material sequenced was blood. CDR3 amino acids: CASTNTGGQINEQFF. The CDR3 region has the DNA TGTGCCAGCACCAATACGGGAGGACAAATCAATGAGCAGTTCTTC.